The entry that follows covers one T cell receptor beta chain sequence. As yet, its antigen is unknown. This entry belongs to a study of T cell repertoires in cytomegalovirus infection. For the study at large: Shared public TCR beta signatures pointed to both CMV infection and a matching HLA type.

TCRdb reprocessed the reads with MiXCR, giving one entry per CDR3 protein. The sample has some 920,000 distinct CDR3 sequences; around a third are singletons. Regarding the study as a whole: The ex vivo response was dominated by HLA-C-restricted CMV-specific TCR beta clonotypes.

The CDR3 length is 15 residues. Trimming removed 5 bases at V and 1 base at J, with 14 bases between. Germline CDR1 SGHDN, CDR2 FVKESK. This TCR came from a human donor in good health (CMV status not recorded). Some clones in this sample may be carry-over from other donors' samples. This sequence joins TRBV14 and TRBJ1-1; D ambiguous. Sequenced here: cultured CD8+ T cells from PBMCs, sampled from culture after CMV antigen stimulation. The CDR3 coding sequence is TGTGCCAGCAGCTACTCTACCAGAGGGAACACTGAAGCTTTCTTT. The encoded protein is CASSYSTRGNTEAFF.